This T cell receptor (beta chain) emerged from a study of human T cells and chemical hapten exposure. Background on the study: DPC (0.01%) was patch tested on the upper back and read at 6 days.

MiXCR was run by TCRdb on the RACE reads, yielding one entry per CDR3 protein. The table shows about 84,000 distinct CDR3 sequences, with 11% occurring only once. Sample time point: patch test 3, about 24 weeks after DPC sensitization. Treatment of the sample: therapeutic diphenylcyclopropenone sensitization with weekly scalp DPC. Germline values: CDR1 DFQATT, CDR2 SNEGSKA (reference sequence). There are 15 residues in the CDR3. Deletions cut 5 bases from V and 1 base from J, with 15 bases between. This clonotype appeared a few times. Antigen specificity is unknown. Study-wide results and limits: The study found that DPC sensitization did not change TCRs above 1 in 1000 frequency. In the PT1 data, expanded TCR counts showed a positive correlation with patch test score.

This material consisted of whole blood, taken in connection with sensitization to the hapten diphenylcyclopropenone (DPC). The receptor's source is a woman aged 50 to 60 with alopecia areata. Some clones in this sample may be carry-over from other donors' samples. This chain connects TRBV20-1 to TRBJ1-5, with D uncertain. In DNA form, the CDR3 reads TGCAGTGCTCTCGACTATGGAAGGAGCAATCAGCCCCAGCATTTT. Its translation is CSALDYGRSNQPQHF.